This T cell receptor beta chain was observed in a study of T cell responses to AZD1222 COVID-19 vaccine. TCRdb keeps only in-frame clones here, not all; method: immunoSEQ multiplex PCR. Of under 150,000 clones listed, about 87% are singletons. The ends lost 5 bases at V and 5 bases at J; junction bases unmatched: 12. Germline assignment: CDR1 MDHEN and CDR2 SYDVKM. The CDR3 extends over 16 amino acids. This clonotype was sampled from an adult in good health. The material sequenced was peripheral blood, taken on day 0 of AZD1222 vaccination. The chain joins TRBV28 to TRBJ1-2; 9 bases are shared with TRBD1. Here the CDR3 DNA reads TGTGCCAGCAGTCCCCACCCCGGACAGGGGTTTTATGGCTACACCTTC. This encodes CASSPHPGQGFYGYTF.